The clone carrying this TCR beta chain was seen once. The target antigen is unknown. Focal radiation plus CTLA-4 blockade with ipilimumab was given to patients with chemo-refractory metastatic non-small-cell lung cancer. This sample was included in a study of radiotherapy plus CTLA-4 blockade in lung cancer. Assay: immunoSEQ multiplex PCR; the TCRdb copy retains only in-frame clones and omits some. The sample has 90,000 to 130,000 clones; about four fifths are singletons. Broader study findings: Dynamics of early blood T cell clones, together with interferon-beta, were reportedly the best predictors of response.

The receptor was derived from a human donor with non-small cell lung cancer that progressed on radiotherapy plus ipilimumab. Some clones in this sample may be carry-over from other donors' samples. This sample comprised peripheral blood, obtained from a patient treated with radiotherapy plus ipilimumab.

CDR3 in DNA: TGTGCCAGCACCCCAAGGCGGGAGGAGACCCAGTACTTC. It codes for CASTPRREETQYF. The chain couples TRBV7-2 to TRBJ2-5, with 7 bases aligning to TRBD2. Unmatched junction bases numbered 7, after V lost 7 bases and J lost 5 bases. This CDR3 spans 13 amino acids. Germline CDR1 SGHTA, CDR2 FQGNSA.